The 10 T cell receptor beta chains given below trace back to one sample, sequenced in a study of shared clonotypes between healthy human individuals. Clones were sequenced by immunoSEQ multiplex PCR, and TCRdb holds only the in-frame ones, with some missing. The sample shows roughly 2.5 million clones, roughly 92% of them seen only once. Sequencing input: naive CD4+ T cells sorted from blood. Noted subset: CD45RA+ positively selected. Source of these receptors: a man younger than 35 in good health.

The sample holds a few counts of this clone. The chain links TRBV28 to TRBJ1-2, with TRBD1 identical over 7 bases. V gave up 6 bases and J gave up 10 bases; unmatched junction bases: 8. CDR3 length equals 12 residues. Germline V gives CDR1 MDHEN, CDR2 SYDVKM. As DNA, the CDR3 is TGTGCCAGCAGACTACAGGGGTTGTTCTACACCTTC. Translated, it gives CASRLQGLFYTF.

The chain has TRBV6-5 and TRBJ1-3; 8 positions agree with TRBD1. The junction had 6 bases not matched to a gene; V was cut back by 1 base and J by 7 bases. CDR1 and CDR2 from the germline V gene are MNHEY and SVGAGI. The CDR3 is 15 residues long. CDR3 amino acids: CASSYFRTGNNTIYF. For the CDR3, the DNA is TGTGCCAGCAGTTACTTCCGGACAGGGAATAACACCATATATTTT.

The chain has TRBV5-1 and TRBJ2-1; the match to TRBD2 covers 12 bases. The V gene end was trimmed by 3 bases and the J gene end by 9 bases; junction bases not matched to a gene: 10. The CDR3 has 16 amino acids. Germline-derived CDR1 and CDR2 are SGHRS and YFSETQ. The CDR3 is CASSYGSSGGALEQFF. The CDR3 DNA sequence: TGCGCCAGCAGCTACGGTTCTAGCGGGGGGGCCCTTGAGCAGTTCTTC.

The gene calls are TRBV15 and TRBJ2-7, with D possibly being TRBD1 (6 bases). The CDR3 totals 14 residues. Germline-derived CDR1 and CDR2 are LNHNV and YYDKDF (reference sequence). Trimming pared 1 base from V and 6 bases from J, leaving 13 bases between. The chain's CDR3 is CATSRGRSGAEQYF. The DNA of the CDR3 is TGTGCCACCAGCAGAGGAAGGTCAGGGGCCGAGCAGTACTTC.

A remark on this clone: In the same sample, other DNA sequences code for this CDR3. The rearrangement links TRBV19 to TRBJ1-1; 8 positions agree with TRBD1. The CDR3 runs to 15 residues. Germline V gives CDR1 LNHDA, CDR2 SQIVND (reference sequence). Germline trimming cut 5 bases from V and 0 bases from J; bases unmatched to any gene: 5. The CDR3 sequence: CASSRGQGLNTEAFF. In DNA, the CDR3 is TGTGCCAGTAGTCGAGGACAGGGATTGAACACTGAAGCTTTCTTT.

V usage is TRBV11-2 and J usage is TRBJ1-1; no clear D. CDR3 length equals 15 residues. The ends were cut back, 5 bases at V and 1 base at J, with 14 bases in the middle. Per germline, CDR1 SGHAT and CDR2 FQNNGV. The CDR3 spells CASSAIEVRNTEAFF. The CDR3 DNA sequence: TGTGCCAGCAGCGCGATAGAGGTGAGGAACACTGAAGCTTTCTTT.

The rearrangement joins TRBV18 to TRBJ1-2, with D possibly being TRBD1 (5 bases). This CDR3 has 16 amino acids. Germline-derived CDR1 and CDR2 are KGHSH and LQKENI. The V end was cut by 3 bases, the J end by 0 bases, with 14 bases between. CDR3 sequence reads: CASSPPGTRANYGYTF. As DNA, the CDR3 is TGTGCCAGCTCACCTCCCGGGACCAGGGCTAACTATGGCTACACCTTC.

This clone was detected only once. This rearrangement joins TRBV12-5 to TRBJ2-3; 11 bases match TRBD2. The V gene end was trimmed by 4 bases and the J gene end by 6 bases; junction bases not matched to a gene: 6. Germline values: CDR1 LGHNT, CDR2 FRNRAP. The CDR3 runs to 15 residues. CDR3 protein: CASGYSGGARDTQYF. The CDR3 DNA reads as TGTGCTAGTGGTTATAGCGGGGGGGCCAGGGATACGCAGTATTTT.

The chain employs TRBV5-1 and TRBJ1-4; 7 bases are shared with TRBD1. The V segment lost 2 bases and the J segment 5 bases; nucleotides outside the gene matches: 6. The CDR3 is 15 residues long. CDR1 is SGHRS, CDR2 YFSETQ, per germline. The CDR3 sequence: CASSLTGQTNEKLFF. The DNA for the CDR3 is TGCGCCAGCAGCTTAACGGGACAGACAAATGAAAAACTGTTTTTT.

CDR3 nucleotides: TGTGCCAGCAGCTTGTCGGCGGGCTTGAACACTGAAGCTTTCTTT. Its protein is CASSLSAGLNTEAFF. The rearrangement uses TRBV5-4 and TRBJ1-1; D is unclear. The CDR3 extends over 15 amino acids. Germline V CDR1 and CDR2: SGHNT, YYREEE (reference sequence). V was shortened by 1 base and J by 0 bases, with 10 bases between the two germline ends.